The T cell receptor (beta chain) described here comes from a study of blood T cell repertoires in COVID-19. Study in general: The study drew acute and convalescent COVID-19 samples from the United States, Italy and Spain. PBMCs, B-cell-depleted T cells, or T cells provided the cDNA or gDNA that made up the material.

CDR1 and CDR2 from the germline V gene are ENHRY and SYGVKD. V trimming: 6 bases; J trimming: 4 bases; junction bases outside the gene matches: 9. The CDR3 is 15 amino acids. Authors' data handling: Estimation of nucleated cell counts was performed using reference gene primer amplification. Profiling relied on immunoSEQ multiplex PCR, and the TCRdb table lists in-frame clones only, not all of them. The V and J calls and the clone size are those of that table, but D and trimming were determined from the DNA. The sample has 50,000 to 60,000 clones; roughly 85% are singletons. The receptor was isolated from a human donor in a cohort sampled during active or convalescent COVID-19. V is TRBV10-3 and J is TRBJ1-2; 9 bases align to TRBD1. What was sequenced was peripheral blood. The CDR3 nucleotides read TGTGCCATCAGAAATGACCGGGACAGGGCCTATGGCTACACCTTC. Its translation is CAIRNDRDRAYGYTF.